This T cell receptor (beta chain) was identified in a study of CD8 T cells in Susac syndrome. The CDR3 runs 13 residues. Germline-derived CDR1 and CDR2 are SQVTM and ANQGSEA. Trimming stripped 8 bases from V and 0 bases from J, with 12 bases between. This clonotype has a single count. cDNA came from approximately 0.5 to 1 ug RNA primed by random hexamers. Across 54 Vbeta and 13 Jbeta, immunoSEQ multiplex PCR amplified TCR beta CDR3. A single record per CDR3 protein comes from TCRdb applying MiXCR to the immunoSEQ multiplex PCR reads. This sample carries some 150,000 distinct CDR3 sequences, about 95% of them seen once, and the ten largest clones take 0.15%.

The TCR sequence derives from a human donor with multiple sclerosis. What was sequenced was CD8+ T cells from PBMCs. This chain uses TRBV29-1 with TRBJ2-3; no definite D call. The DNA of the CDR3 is TGCAGCCTGATAAGTGCTAGCACAGATACGCAGTATTTT. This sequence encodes CSLISASTDTQYF.